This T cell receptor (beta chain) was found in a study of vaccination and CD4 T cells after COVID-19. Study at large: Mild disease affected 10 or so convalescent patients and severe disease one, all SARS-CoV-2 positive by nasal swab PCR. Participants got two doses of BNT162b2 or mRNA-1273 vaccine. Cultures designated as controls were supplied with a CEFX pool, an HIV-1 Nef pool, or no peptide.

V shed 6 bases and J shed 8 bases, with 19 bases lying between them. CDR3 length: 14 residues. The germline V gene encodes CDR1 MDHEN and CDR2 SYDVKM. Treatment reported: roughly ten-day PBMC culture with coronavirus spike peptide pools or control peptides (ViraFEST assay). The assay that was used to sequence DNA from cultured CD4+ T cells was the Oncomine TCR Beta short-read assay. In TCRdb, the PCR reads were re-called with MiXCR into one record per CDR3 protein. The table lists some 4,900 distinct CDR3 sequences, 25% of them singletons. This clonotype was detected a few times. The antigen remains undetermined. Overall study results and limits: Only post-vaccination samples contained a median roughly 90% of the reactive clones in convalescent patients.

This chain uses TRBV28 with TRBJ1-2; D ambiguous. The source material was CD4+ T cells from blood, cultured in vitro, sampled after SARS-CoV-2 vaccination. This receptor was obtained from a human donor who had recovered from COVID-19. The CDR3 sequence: CASSTPSGLPGYTF. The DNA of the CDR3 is TGTGCCAGCAGCACCCCTTCCGGCCTCCCCGGCTACACCTTC.